The 24 T cell receptor beta chains below were found in one sample sequenced in a study of molecular identifiers for immune sequencing clone quantification. Each CDR3 protein is one row after TCRdb ran MiXCR on the PCR reads. Among approximately 320,000 distinct CDR3 sequences listed, roughly 24% were seen once. The sample consisted of naive CD8+ T cells from blood, with Jurkat cell RNA spiked in. Subset described: FACS-sorted CD8+CD4-CCR7+CD45RA+ naive T cells. These receptors came from a human donor in good health. Some libraries in this study had Jurkat cell RNA spiked in.

This clonotype was picked up many times. J is TRBJ1-5 and V is TRBV4-3, with 9 bases fitting TRBD1. CDR1 is LGHNA, CDR2 YSLEER, per germline. The CDR3 is 16 amino acids. Trimming at V came to 0 bases and at J to 5 bases, leaving 5 bases not matched to a gene. The CDR3: CASSQDATGGDQPQHF. The CDR3 DNA sequence: TGCGCCAGCAGCCAAGATGCGACAGGGGGTGATCAGCCCCAGCATTTT.

Of note for this clonotype: One end of the junction is discordant with germline, which a read error may explain. This chain links TRBV7-6 with TRBJ2-5, with D perhaps matching TRBD1 (5 bases). CDR3 length: 17 residues. The V gene's germline CDR1 is SGHVS and CDR2 FNYEAQ. CDR3: CASSLELVQGHHETQYF. The CDR3 bases are TGTGCCAGCAGCTTAGAGTTGGTGCAGGGTCACCACGAGACCCAGTACTTC.

The J gene is TRBJ2-2, the V gene TRBV27; D gene ambiguous. Germline loops: CDR1 MNHEY, CDR2 SMNVEV (reference sequence). The ends were cut back, 4 bases at V and 5 bases at J, with 11 bases in the middle. This CDR3 region has 14 residues. The CDR3 DNA sequence: TGTGCCAGCAGTTACGCGTGGGGAACCGGGGAGCTGTTTTTT. Its protein product is CASSYAWGTGELFF.

The table lists this clonotype with a few counts. The chain uses TRBV7-9 and TRBJ2-4, with D maybe TRBD1 (6 bases). Deletions cut 1 base from V and 3 bases from J, with 7 bases between. Germline values: CDR1 SEHNR, CDR2 FQNEAQ (reference sequence). The CDR3 runs 14 residues. Written as DNA, the CDR3 is TGTGCCAGCAGCTTAGGAGGGGGCAAAAACATTCAGTACTTC. This sequence encodes CASSLGGGKNIQYF. Together with reference TRBV7-9 and TRBJ2-4, the CDR3 gives the full variable domain: DTGVSQNPRHKITKRGQNVTFRCDPISEHNRLYWYRQTLGQGPEFLTYFQNEAQLEKSRLLSDRFSAERPKGSFSTLEIQRTEQGDSAMYLCASSLGGGKNIQYFGAGTRLSVL.

Points on this clonotype: This may be a read error, as it is one base from a much larger clone. This rearrangement joins TRBV12-3 or TRBV12-4 to TRBJ2-1; D is possibly TRBD1 (6 bases). The V gene lost 5 bases and the J gene lost 9 bases, with 14 bases spanning the gap. The CDR3 contains 13 residues. CDR3 residues: CASSGLVRGEQFF. The CDR3 coding sequence is TGTGCCAGCAGTGGACTGGTCAGGGGTGAGCAGTTCTTC.

This clonotype was detected only a few times. The genes are TRBV10-2 and TRBJ2-1, with a tentative D call TRBD1 (6 bases). Germline V gene data show CDR1 as WSHSY and CDR2 as SAAADI. V shed 8 bases and J shed 3 bases, with 14 bases lying between them. The CDR3 runs to 14 residues. The CDR3 is CASSRAGDYNEQFF. CDR3 nucleotides: TGCGCCAGCTCCCGGGCAGGGGACTACAATGAGCAGTTCTTC.

Many counts were recorded for this clonotype. This chain links TRBV6-2 or TRBV6-3 with TRBJ1-5, with D maybe TRBD1 (6 bases). Deletions cut 4 bases from V and 5 bases from J, with 12 bases between. This CDR3 has 14 amino acids. CDR1 MNHEY and CDR2 SVGEGT come from the germline V gene. The CDR3 is CASSLDRDDQPQHF. Here the CDR3 DNA reads TGTGCCAGCAGTTTGGACAGAGACGATCAGCCCCAGCATTTT.

This clonotype was seen a handful of times. The V gene is TRBV12-3 or TRBV12-4, the J gene TRBJ1-2, with no clear D. V was cut by 3 bases and J by 4 bases, with 9 bases left in between. This CDR3 is built from 13 residues. DNA for the CDR3: TGTGCCAGCAGTTTGGGTCCGGGCTATGGCTACACCTTC. Translated, it gives CASSLGPGYGYTF.

Note on this clonotype: One base away lies a much larger clone, so this may be a sequencing read error. V usage is TRBV5-1 and J usage is TRBJ1-1; the D is unclear. The CDR3 has 14 amino acids. Germline assignment: CDR1 SGHRS and CDR2 YFSETQ. The CDR3 bases are TGCGCCTGCAGCTTGGGAGGTAGTTTCACTGAAGCTTTCTTT. It translates to CACSLGGSFTEAFF.

There are many counts of this clonotype. This chain joins TRBV28 and TRBJ2-7; a possible D gene is TRBD1 (5 bases). Per the germline V gene, CDR1 is MDHEN and CDR2 is SYDVKM. With 2 bases removed from V and 4 bases from J, the gap between germline ends came to 18 bases. The CDR3 length is 16 residues. The CDR3 DNA is TGTGCCAGCAGTTTACTAGGCAGGGATACGAGTTACGAGCAGTACTTC. Its translation: CASSLLGRDTSYEQYF.

A word on this clonotype: Just one base apart from a much larger clone, this may be a read error. This sequence joins TRBV2 and TRBJ2-3; the D is unclear. The last part of the DNA fits TRBJ1-5 better; the J call may be wrong. The CDR3 extends over 15 amino acids. Germline V gene lookup returns CDR1 SNHLY and CDR2 FYNNEI. The CDR3 here is CASSYSADPTDTQHF. The CDR3 coding sequence is TGTGCCAGCAGTTATAGCGCAGACCCCACAGATACGCAGCATTTT.

This clonotype showed up just a few times. The chain is built from TRBV6-6 and TRBJ1-5, with 7 nucleotides matching TRBD1. The CDR3 has 15 amino acids. V lost 6 bases to trimming and J lost 4 bases; unmatched junction nucleotides: 9. The germline V gene has CDR1 MNHNY and CDR2 SVGAGI (reference sequence). CDR3 DNA sequence: TGTGCCAGCAGACCTGACAGGGACGCGAATCAGCCCCAGCATTTT. Translating it yields CASRPDRDANQPQHF.

This clonotype was recorded many times. This chain uses TRBV4-3 with TRBJ2-3; D is unresolved. V was pared by 0 bases and J by 4 bases, with 8 bases between. Germline CDR1 is LGHNA and CDR2 is YSLEER. The CDR3 sequence is 14 residues long. The CDR3 coding sequence is TGCGCCAGCAGCCAAGACGGCCGGGCAGATACGCAGTATTTT. This codes for CASSQDGRADTQYF.

In this sample, this clonotype turned up many times. The chain is built from TRBV5-4 and TRBJ1-1; weak D call: TRBD1 (5 bases). The V and J ends lost 5 bases and 4 bases respectively, with 12 bases between them. CDR3 size: 13 residues. Germline V gene lookup returns CDR1 SGHNT and CDR2 YYREEE (reference sequence). The CDR3 loop reads CASRDGRGTEAFF. CDR3 DNA: TGTGCCAGCAGGGACGGGAGGGGCACTGAAGCTTTCTTT.

In its sample, this clonotype was seen a few times. The chain carries TRBV20-1 and TRBJ2-5, with TRBD2 identical over 7 bases. This CDR3 is 16 amino acids long. The trim removed 3 bases at V and 3 bases at J, leaving 13 bases unmatched. Germline V lookup: CDR1 DFQATT, CDR2 SNEGSKA (reference sequence). The CDR3 nucleotides are TGCAGTGCTAGCGCCGGGGGGATAGAGTTGGAAGAGACCCAGTACTTC. This encodes CSASAGGIELEETQYF.

This clonotype showed up just a few times. The gene calls are TRBV7-2 and TRBJ2-1, with 10 bases lining up with TRBD1. From germline, CDR1 is SGHTA and CDR2 FQGNSA. V lost 5 bases to trimming and J lost 9 bases; unmatched junction nucleotides: 10. The CDR3 sequence is 15 residues long. The CDR3 DNA reads TGTGCCAGCAGCACCGCCGGGACAGGGGTGGGTGAGCAGTTCTTC. It yields the protein CASSTAGTGVGEQFF.

The chain employs TRBV7-8 and TRBJ1-5; D is unclear. V lost 0 bases and J lost 4, with 10 bases in between. The CDR3 covers 15 residues. Germline CDR1 SGHVS, CDR2 FQNEAQ. CDR3 loop: CASSLAAWGNQPQHF. The CDR3 DNA follows: TGTGCCAGCAGCTTAGCGGCATGGGGTAATCAGCCCCAGCATTTT.

A word on this clonotype: This may arise from a read error, as a much more abundant clone is one base away. The CDR3 region is CASSPTPGTSADTQYF. The DNA for the CDR3 is TGTGCCAGCAGTCCAACCCCAGGGACTAGCGCAGATACGCAGTATTTT. This chain uses TRBV7-9 with TRBJ2-3; 10 nucleotides align to TRBD2. With V trimmed by 6 bases and J by 4 bases, 10 bases remained unmatched. CDR1 and CDR2 from the germline V gene are SEHNR and FQNEAQ (reference sequence). The CDR3 runs 16 residues.

This clonotype was picked up many times. CDR3 sequence: CASSLEAFF. DNA of the CDR3: TGTGCCAGCAGTCTCGAAGCTTTCTTT. The J gene is TRBJ1-1, the V gene TRBV2; no clear D gene. Between the trimmed V and J ends, which lost 5 bases and 8 bases, there was a span of 3 bases. CDR3 size: 9 residues. The germline CDR1 and CDR2 sequences are SNHLY and FYNNEI. The whole variable domain, remainder taken from reference TRBV2 and TRBJ1-1, is EPEVTQTPSHQVTQMGQEVILRCVPISNHLYFYWYRQILGQKVEFLVSFYNNEISEKSEIFDDQFSVERPDGSNFTLKIRSTKLEDSAMYFCASSLEAFFGQGTRLTVV.

Notes on this clonotype: The CDR3 carries no conserved terminal phenylalanine or tryptophan, so it likely arises from a read error. The chain combines TRBV20-1 with TRBJ1-5; D perhaps matches TRBD1 (6 bases). V was cut by 6 bases and J by 0 bases, with 21 bases left in between. CDR3 length equals 17 residues. In germline, CDR1 is DFQATT, CDR2 SNEGSKA (reference sequence). CDR3 protein: CSAAFTGTQNSNQPQHL. The CDR3 DNA reads as TGCAGTGCCGCTTTCACCGGGACACAAAATAGCAATCAGCCCCAGCATCTT.

V and J are TRBV2 and TRBJ1-1; D remains unclear. The CDR3 runs 13 residues. Trimming left V 6 bases short and J 4 bases short, with 12 bases between. Germline CDR1 SNHLY, CDR2 FYNNEI. The CDR3 spells CASREWTGTEAFF. The DNA for the CDR3 is TGTGCCAGCAGAGAGTGGACTGGCACTGAAGCTTTCTTT.

This clonotype was seen once. The rearrangement links TRBV27 to TRBJ1-1, with D perhaps matching TRBD1 (6 bases). Deletions cut 6 bases from V and 2 bases from J, with 16 bases between. CDR1 is MNHEY, CDR2 SMNVEV, per germline (reference sequence). This CDR3 has 15 amino acids. The CDR3 loop reads CASRLIPGTNTEAFF. The CDR3 DNA reads TGTGCCAGCAGGTTAATTCCGGGGACAAACACTGAAGCTTTCTTT.

This clonotype was seen a handful of times. The chain has TRBV18 and TRBJ2-1, with unresolved D. Germline V gene lookup returns CDR1 KGHSH and CDR2 LQKENI. CDR3 length equals 16 residues. The germline V and J ends were trimmed by 0 bases and 0 bases, with 9 bases remaining between them. As DNA, the CDR3 is TGTGCCAGCTCACCACCGCCGGGTAGCTCCTACAATGAGCAGTTCTTC. Translation gives CASSPPPGSSYNEQFF.

The chain has TRBV7-9 and TRBJ2-3, with D maybe TRBD1 (7 bases). Germline CDR1 and CDR2: SEHNR and FQNEAQ (reference sequence). The CDR3 spans 17 residues. Trimming pared 1 base from V and 2 bases from J, leaving 16 bases between. CDR3 DNA sequence: TGTGCCAGCAGCTTAGAGGGGGCTAGCGTTACCACAGATACGCAGTATTTT. Translation: CASSLEGASVTTDTQYF.